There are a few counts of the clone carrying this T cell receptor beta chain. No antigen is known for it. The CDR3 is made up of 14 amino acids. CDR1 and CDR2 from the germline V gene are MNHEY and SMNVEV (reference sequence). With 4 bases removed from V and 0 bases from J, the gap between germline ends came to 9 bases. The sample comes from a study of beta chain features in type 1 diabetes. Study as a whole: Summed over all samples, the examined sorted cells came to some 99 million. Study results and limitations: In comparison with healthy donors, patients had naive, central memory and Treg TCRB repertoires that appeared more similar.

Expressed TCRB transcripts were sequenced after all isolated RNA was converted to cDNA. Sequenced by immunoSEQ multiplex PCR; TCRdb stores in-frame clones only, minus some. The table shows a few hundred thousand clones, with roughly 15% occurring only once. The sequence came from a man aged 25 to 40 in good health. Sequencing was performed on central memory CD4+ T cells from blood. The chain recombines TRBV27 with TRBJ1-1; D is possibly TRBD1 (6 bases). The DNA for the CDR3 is TGTGCCAGCAGTTGGACAGCCATGAACACTGAAGCTTTCTTT. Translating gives CASSWTAMNTEAFF.